Listed below are T cell receptor beta chains from one sample, sequenced in a study of shared clonotypes between healthy human individuals. Method: immunoSEQ multiplex PCR; TCRdb's copy keeps in-frame clones and lacks some. Of around 200,000 clones listed, about 66% are singletons. Sequencing used memory CD4+ T cells sorted from blood. The receptor set was obtained from a man aged 25-40 years in good health. Each CDR3 is given with its conserved first and last residue. D genes are given only for firm matches. Clone size, where shown, is once, few, many, or a class for clones that have expanded.

cdr3_nt,cdr3_aa,clone_size,d_call,v_call,j_call
TGTGCCAGTAGTTTTGGAGGGACACATCCTAACTATGGCTACACCTTC,CASSFGGTHPNYGYTF,NA,NA,TRBV19,TRBJ1-2
TGCGCCAGCAGCCCGGTTACAGGTAGCGGAAACCTGGGAGAGCAGTACTTC,CASSPVTGSGNLGEQYF,NA,NA,TRBV5-1,TRBJ2-7
TGTGCCAGCAGCTCCCCCGGGGCAGGGGATGTGGCTTTCTTT,CASSSPGAGDVAFF,NA,NA,TRBV28,TRBJ1-1
TGTGCCTGCAGGAAGAGGGATCCGTACACCGGGGAGCTGTTTTTT,CACRKRDPYTGELFF,NA,NA,TRBV30,TRBJ2-2
TGTGCCAGCAGTTTCAGGGGCAGGGTCTTTGAGCAGTACTTC,CASSFRGRVFEQYF,NA,NA,TRBV27,TRBJ2-7
TGTGCCAGCTCGCTAGACAGGACCTACGAGCAGTACTTC,CASSLDRTYEQYF,many,NA,TRBV18,TRBJ2-7
TGCAGCGTTGAAGAGACGGAGAATCAGCCCCAGCATTTT,CSVEETENQPQHF,NA,NA,TRBV29-1,TRBJ1-5
TGTGCCAGCAACCTAGGGGATTACCACGAGCAGTACTTC,CASNLGDYHEQYF,NA,NA,TRBV7-8,TRBJ2-7
TGTGCCAGCAGCCCTGGGACTAGCGGGAGTCGCACAGATACGCAGTATTTT,CASSPGTSGSRTDTQYF,NA,TRBD2,TRBV5-4,TRBJ2-3
TGTGCCTGGAGTGTACGAAATGAGCAGTTCTTC,CAWSVRNEQFF,NA,NA,TRBV30,TRBJ2-1
TGCAGCGTTGGACAGGATCAGCCCCAGCATTTT,CSVGQDQPQHF,NA,NA,TRBV29-1,TRBJ1-5
TGTGCCAGCAGTTCCTGGCCCGATCATAACTATGGCTACACCTTC,CASSSWPDHNYGYTF,few,NA,TRBV27,TRBJ1-2
TGTGCCAGCAGTTACGTGCACAACTATGGCTACACCTTC,CASSYVHNYGYTF,NA,NA,TRBV6-6,TRBJ1-2
TGTGCCAGCAGGACACTAGCGGGAGGGAGAGATACGCAGTATTTT,CASRTLAGGRDTQYF,NA,TRBD2,TRBV2,TRBJ2-3
TGTGCCAGCAGCCTCGGGCGGGTACCCCCCCATGAGCAGTTCTTC,CASSLGRVPPHEQFF,NA,NA,TRBV14,TRBJ2-1
TGTGCCAGCAGTGAAGGAAGGGTAGCGGGAGGAGTCACTGAGCAGTTCTTC,CASSEGRVAGGVTEQFF,NA,TRBD2,TRBV25-1,TRBJ2-1
TGTGCCAGCAGAGTTTTAGGCCGTTTGTATGAGCAGTTCTTC,CASRVLGRLYEQFF,NA,NA,TRBV6-1,TRBJ2-1
TGCGCCAGCGGCTCCGGGACTAGCGCAGATACGCAGTATTTT,CASGSGTSADTQYF,NA,TRBD2,TRBV5-1,TRBJ2-3
TGTGCCAGCAGCTTTCCTAGCGGGAGGTACAATGAGCAGTTCTTC,CASSFPSGRYNEQFF,NA,TRBD2,TRBV7-2,TRBJ2-1
TGTGCCAGCAGCTTAGCCGTCCTAGCGGACACAGATACGCAGTATTTT,CASSLAVLADTDTQYF,NA,TRBD2,TRBV5-4,TRBJ2-3
TGCGCCAGCGGGGCGACAGGGTCCCAAGAGACCCAGTACTTC,CASGATGSQETQYF,NA,TRBD1,TRBV5-1,TRBJ2-5
TGTGCCAGCAGTGAAGCGCTGCGAAGCACCTACGAGCAGTACTTC,CASSEALRSTYEQYF,NA,NA,TRBV6-1,TRBJ2-7
TGTGCCACCAGCAGATCACGGGATGAGCAGTTCTTC,CATSRSRDEQFF,NA,NA,TRBV15,TRBJ2-1
TGCGCCAGCAGCCCGGGGTGGGAGGAGACCCAGTACTTC,CASSPGWEETQYF,many,NA,TRBV5-1,TRBJ2-5
TGCGCCAGCAGCCCCGGCGGAGCGGGAGGACCTCTTGCATCCGCGCAAGAGACCCAGTACTTC,CASSPGGAGGPLASAQETQYF,few,TRBD2,TRBV4-1,TRBJ2-5
TGTGCCAGCAGTTTATTTTTGGATGGCTACACCTTC,CASSLFLDGYTF,NA,NA,TRBV28,TRBJ1-2
TGCGCCAGCAGCCAAGAGTTAGTGGGATTCCAAGAGACCCAGTACTTC,CASSQELVGFQETQYF,few,NA,TRBV4-3,TRBJ2-5
TGTGCCAGCAGTGACACCCGAGTATCCCCGTATCAGCCCCAGCATTTT,CASSDTRVSPYQPQHF,NA,NA,TRBV25-1,TRBJ1-5
TGTGCCAGCAGCGGAGGAGAAGCTTTCTTT,CASSGGEAFF,medium-sized,NA,TRBV7-9,TRBJ1-1
TGTGCCAGCAGGCGGACAGGGGGCTGGGACTACGAGCAGTACTTC,CASRRTGGWDYEQYF,once,TRBD1,TRBV28,TRBJ2-7
TGCAGCGTTGAAGAGACCAGGAGCTCCTACGAGCAGTACTTC,CSVEETRSSYEQYF,NA,NA,TRBV29-1,TRBJ2-7
TGCAGCGTTGAAGGAGGGGTAGGCGACGAGCAGTACTTC,CSVEGGVGDEQYF,NA,NA,TRBV29-1,TRBJ2-7
TGTGCCAGTAGTATAGGAGGCCTCGGGGATACGCAGTATTTT,CASSIGGLGDTQYF,few,NA,TRBV19,TRBJ2-3
TGTGCCAGCAGCTTATTAACGGGTGCAGACGAGCAGTACTTC,CASSLLTGADEQYF,NA,NA,TRBV7-9,TRBJ2-7
TGTGCCAGCAGCCCACTTAACTATGGCTACACCTTC,CASSPLNYGYTF,NA,NA,TRBV7-2,TRBJ1-2
TGTGCCAGAAGCACTCGGACTAGCGGGAGGGTTATGGCCAAAAACATTCAGTACTTC,CARSTRTSGRVMAKNIQYF,NA,NA,TRBV7-5,TRBJ2-4
TGTGCCAGCTCCGGGACAGGGGCCTCTGGGGCCAACGTCCTGACTTTC,CASSGTGASGANVLTF,NA,TRBD1,TRBV18,TRBJ2-6
TGCGCCAGCAGCCAAGACCCCACTCTAGTAAGCTCCTACGAGCAGTACTTC,CASSQDPTLVSSYEQYF,few,NA,TRBV4-1,TRBJ2-7
TGTGCCTGGAGTGTACAGGCAGGGGACACAGATACGCAGTATTTT,CAWSVQAGDTDTQYF,NA,NA,TRBV30,TRBJ2-3
TGCGCCAGCAGCCCTACACCGGATCCCACAGATACGCAGTATTTT,CASSPTPDPTDTQYF,NA,NA,TRBV10-1,TRBJ2-3
TGTGCCAGCAGCTCACAGGGGGCGGTCGGCACTGAAGCTTTCTTT,CASSSQGAVGTEAFF,NA,TRBD1,TRBV11-1,TRBJ1-1
TGCGCCAGCAGCTTGGTTTGGGGTAGCAATGAGCAGTTCTTC,CASSLVWGSNEQFF,NA,NA,TRBV5-1,TRBJ2-1
TGTGCCAGCAGGAAAACTATGGGGGAAAAACTGTTTTTT,CASRKTMGEKLFF,once,NA,TRBV2,TRBJ1-4